Detailed here is one T cell receptor (beta chain). Its target is unknown. The sample comes from a study of cytomegalovirus exposure and HLA in healthy donors. Sequencing was performed with immunoSEQ multiplex PCR; in TCRdb, only in-frame clones are kept and a portion is missing. The sample consists of around 70,000 clones, 94% of them appearing once. Points from the study as a whole: It was reportedly the case that the classifier diagnosed cytomegalovirus status with high specificity and sensitivity. The listing of fewer than 200 TCR beta chains classed them as cytomegalovirus-associated. Most TCR sequences were uncommon, yet certain public TCRs appeared in many donors.

V lost 1 base and J lost 3, with 9 bases in between. The CDR3 runs to 15 residues. CDR1 SGHTA and CDR2 FQGTGA come from the germline V gene. This receptor was obtained from a young man in good health and CMV-seropositive. Source material: PBMCs. The chain links TRBV7-3 to TRBJ2-2, with D possibly being TRBD1 (6 bases). CDR3 region: CASSLKGGYTGELFF. The CDR3 coding sequence is TGTGCCAGCAGCTTAAAAGGGGGTTACACCGGGGAGCTGTTTTTT.